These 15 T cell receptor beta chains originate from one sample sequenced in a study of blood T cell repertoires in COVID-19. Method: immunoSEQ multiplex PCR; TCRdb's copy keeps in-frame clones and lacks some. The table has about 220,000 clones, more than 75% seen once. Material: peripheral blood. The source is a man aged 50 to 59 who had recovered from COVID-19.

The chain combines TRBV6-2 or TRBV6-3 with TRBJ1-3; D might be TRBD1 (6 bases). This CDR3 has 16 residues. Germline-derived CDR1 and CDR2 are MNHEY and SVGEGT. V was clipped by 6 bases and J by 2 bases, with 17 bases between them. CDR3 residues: CASSFRQAHPGNTIYF. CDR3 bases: TGTGCCAGCAGCTTTCGACAGGCCCATCCTGGAAACACCATATATTTT.

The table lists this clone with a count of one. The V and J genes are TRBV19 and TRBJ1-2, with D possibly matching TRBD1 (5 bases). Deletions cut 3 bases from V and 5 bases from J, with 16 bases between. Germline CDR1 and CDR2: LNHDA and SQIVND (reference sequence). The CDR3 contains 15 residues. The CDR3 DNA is TGTGCCAGTAGTATCGGGGGGAATGAGATTTATGGCTACACCTTC. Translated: CASSIGGNEIYGYTF.

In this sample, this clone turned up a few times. The CDR3 protein is CASSLMGQPRYEQYF. The CDR3 coding sequence is TGTGCCAGCAGCCTGATGGGACAGCCCCGCTACGAGCAGTACTTC. The chain recombines TRBV3-1 (or the pseudogene TRBV3-2) with TRBJ2-7; TRBD1 agrees at 7 bases. Germline lookup yields CDR1 LGHDT and CDR2 YNNKEL (reference sequence). The CDR3 consists of 15 residues. Trimming at V came to 4 bases and at J to 3 bases, leaving 9 bases not matched to a gene.

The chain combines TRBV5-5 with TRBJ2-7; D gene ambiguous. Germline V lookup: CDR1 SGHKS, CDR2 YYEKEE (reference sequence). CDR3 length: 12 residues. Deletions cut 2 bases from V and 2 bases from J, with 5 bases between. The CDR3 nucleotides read TGTGCCAGCAGCTTAAGCCCCTACGAGCAGTACTTC. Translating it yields CASSLSPYEQYF.

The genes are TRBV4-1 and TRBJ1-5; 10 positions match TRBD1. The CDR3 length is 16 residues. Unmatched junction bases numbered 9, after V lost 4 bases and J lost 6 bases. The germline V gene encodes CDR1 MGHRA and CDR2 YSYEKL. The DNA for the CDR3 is TGCGCCAGCAGCCCGAAAGGGACAGGGGATATTCAGCCCCAGCATTTT. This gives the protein CASSPKGTGDIQPQHF.

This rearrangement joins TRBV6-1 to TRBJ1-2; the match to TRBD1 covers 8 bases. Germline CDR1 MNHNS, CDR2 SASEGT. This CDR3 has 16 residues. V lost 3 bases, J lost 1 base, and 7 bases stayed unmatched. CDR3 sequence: CASSDGTGRLNYGYTF. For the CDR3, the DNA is TGTGCCAGCAGTGACGGGACAGGCCGACTTAACTATGGCTACACCTTC.

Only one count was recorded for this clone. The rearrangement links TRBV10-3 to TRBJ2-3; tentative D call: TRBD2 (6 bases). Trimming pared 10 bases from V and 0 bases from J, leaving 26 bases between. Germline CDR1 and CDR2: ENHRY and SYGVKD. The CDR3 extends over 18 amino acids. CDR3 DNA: TGTGCCAAGGCTTTTCGGGGAGGCCCTTATCTTAGCACAGATACGCAGTATTTT. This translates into CAKAFRGGPYLSTDTQYF.

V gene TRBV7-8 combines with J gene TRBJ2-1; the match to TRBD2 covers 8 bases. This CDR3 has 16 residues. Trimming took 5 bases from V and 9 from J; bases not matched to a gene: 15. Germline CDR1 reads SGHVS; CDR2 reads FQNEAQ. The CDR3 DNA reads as TGTGCCAGCAGCCCCCGGACTAGCAAGGGGAGCATTGAGCAGTTCTTC. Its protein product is CASSPRTSKGSIEQFF. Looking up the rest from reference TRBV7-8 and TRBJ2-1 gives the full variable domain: GAGVSQSPRYKVAKRGQDVALRCDPISGHVSLFWYQQALGQGPEFLTYFQNEAQLDKSGLPSDRFFAERPEGSVSTLKIQRTQQEDSAVYLCASSPRTSKGSIEQFFGPGTRLTVL.

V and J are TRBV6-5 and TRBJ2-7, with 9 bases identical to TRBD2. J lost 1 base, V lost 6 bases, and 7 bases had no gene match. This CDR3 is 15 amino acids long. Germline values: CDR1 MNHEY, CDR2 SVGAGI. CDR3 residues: CASSKGSGSSYEQYF. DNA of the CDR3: TGTGCCAGCAGCAAGGGTAGCGGGAGTTCCTACGAGCAGTACTTC.

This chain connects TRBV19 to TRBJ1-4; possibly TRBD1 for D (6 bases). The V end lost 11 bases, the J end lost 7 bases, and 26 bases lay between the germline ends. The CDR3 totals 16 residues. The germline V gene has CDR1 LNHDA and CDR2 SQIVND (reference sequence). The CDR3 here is CASDGGRLGSGEKLFF. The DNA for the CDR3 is TGTGCCTCAGACGGGGGGCGCCTGGGGAGTGGTGAAAAACTGTTTTTT. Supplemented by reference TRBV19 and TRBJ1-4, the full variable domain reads DGGITQSPKYLFRKEGQNVTLSCEQNLNHDAMYWYRQDPGQGLRLIYYSQIVNDFQKGDIAEGYSVSREKKESFPLTVTSAQKNPTAFYLCASDGGRLGSGEKLFFGSGTQLSVL.

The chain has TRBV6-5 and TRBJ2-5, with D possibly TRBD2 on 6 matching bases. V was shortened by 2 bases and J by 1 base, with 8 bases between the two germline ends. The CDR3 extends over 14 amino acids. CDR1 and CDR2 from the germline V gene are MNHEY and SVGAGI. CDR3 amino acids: CASSYGTLQETQYF. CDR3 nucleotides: TGTGCCAGCAGTTACGGGACTCTCCAAGAGACCCAGTACTTC.

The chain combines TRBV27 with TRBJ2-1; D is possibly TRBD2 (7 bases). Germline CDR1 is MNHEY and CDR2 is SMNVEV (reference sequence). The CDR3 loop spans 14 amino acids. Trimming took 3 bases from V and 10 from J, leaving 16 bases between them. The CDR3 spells CASSFLGGPGEQFF. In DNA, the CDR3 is TGTGCCAGCAGTTTTCTGGGGGGGCCTGGGGAGCAGTTCTTC.

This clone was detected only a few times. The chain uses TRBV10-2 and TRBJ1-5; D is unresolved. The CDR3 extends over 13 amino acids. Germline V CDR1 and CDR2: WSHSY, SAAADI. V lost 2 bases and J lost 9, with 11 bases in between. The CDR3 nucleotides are TGCGCCAGCAGTGAGAGAGTCTTCGGGCCCCAGCATTTT. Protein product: CASSERVFGPQHF.

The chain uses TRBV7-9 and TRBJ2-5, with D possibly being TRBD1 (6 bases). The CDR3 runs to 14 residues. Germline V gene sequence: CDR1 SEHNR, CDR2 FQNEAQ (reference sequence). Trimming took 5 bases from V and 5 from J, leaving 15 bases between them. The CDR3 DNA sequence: TGTGCCAGCAGCCCCCGGGGTACAGGGGAGACCCAGTACTTC. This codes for CASSPRGTGETQYF.

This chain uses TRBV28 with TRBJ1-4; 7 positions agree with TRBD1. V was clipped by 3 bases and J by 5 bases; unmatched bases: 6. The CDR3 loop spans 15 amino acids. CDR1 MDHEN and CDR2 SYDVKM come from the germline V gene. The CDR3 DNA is TGTGCCAGCAGTTTCATCGACAGGGACAATGAAAAACTGTTTTTT. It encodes CASSFIDRDNEKLFF. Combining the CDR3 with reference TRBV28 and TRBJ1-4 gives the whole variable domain DVKVTQSSRYLVKRTGEKVFLECVQDMDHENMFWYRQDPGLGLRLIYFSYDVKMKEKGDIPEGYSVSREKKERFSLILESASTNQTSMYLCASSFIDRDNEKLFFGSGTQLSVL.